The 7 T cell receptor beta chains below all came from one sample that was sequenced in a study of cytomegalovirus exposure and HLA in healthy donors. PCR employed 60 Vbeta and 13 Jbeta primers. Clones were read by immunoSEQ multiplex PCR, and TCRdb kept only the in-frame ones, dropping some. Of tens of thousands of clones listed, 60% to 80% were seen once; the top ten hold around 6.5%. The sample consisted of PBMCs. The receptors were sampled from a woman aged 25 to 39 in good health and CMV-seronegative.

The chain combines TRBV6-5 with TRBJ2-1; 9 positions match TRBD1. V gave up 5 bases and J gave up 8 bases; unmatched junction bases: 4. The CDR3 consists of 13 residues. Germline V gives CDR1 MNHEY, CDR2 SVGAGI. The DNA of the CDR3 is TGTGCCAGCAGTGAGGACAGGGGCTATGAGCAGTTCTTC. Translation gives CASSEDRGYEQFF.

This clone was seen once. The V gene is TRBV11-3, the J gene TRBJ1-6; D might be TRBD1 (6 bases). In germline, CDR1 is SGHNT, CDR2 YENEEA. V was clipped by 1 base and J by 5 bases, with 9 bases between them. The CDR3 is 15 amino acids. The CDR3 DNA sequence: TGTGCCAGCAGCTTAGGTCCAGGGGATAATTCACCCCTCCACTTT. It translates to CASSLGPGDNSPLHF.

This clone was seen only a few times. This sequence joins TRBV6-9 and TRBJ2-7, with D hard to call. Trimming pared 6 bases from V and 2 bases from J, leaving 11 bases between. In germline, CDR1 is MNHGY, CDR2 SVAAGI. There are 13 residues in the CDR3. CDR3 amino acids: CASSPLSPYEQYF. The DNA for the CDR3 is TGTGCCAGCAGCCCCTTAAGCCCCTACGAGCAGTACTTC.

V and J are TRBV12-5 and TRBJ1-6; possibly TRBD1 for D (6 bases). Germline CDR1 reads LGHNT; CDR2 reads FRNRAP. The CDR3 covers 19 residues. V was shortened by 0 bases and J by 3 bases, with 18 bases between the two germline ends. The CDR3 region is CASGLVGKGLGGYNSPLHF. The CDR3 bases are TGTGCTAGTGGTTTGGTAGGAAAAGGCCTAGGGGGCTATAATTCACCCCTCCACTTT.

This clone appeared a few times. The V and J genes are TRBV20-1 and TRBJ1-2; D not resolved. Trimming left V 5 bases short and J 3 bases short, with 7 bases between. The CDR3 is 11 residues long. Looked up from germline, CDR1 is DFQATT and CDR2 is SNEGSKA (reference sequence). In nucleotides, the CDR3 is TGCAGTGCTGCAGGCGACTATGGCTACACCTTC. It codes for CSAAGDYGYTF.

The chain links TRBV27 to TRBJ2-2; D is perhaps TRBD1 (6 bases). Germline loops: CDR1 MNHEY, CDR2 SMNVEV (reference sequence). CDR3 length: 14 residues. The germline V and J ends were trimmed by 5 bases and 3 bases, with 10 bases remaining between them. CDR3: CASSNREYTGELFF. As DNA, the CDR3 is TGTGCCAGCAGTAACAGGGAGTACACCGGGGAGCTGTTTTTT.

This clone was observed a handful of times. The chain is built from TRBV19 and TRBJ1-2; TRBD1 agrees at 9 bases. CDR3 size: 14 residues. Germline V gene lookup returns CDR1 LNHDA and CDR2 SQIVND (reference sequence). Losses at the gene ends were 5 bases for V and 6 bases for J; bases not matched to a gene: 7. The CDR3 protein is CASSPGTGLNGYTF. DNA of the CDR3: TGTGCCAGTAGTCCGGGGACAGGGCTGAATGGCTACACCTTC.